The 20 T cell receptor beta chains below were found in one sample sequenced in a study of OX40 agonist ivuxolimab in advanced cancers. The protocol was immunoSEQ multiplex PCR, while the TCRdb copy is restricted to in-frame clones and leaves out a portion. The repertoire holds about 100,000 clones, with 90% as singletons. This specimen was CD4+ or CD8+ T cells sorted from blood, taken in a trial of the OX40 agonist ivuxolimab. These TCRs come from an adult with an advanced solid tumor such as melanoma, head and neck, liver or kidney cancer.

The V gene is TRBV4-1, the J gene TRBJ2-7; 7 positions match TRBD1. Germline lookup yields CDR1 MGHRA and CDR2 YSYEKL. V lost 0 bases to trimming and J lost 2 bases; unmatched junction nucleotides: 13. The CDR3 is 18 residues long. CDR3 DNA sequence: TGCGCCAGCAGCCAAGAACCGTACGGCAGGGGGTTTACCTACGAGCAGTACTTC. Translated: CASSQEPYGRGFTYEQYF.

J is TRBJ2-7 and V is TRBV19; D is uncertain. The V and J ends lost 6 bases and 1 base respectively, with 7 bases between them. This CDR3 is 12 amino acids long. In germline, CDR1 is LNHDA, CDR2 SQIVND (reference sequence). The CDR3 DNA follows: TGTGCCAGTAGCGCCAAGTCCTACGAGCAGTACTTC. Amino acids: CASSAKSYEQYF.

The CDR3 region has the DNA TGTGCCAGCAGCGTCTCCCAAGGAGATACGCAGTATTTT. Protein product: CASSVSQGDTQYF. This chain links TRBV7-2 with TRBJ2-3, with D unresolved. The CDR3 extends over 13 amino acids. Germline CDR1 is SGHTA and CDR2 is FQGNSA. Trimming removed 5 bases from V and 5 bases from J, with 11 bases in between.

The chain links TRBV6-1 to TRBJ1-5; tentative D call: TRBD1 (6 bases). In germline, CDR1 is MNHNS, CDR2 SASEGT. This CDR3 has 17 residues. Trimming cost V 3 bases and J 4 bases, with 19 bases left between them. The DNA for the CDR3 is TGTGCCAGCAGTGATCGGGGGGGCAGGGGTCAGAATCAGCCCCAGCATTTT. This gives the protein CASSDRGGRGQNQPQHF.

The CDR3 nucleotides read TGCGCCAGCAGCCAGATAGCGGGAGTGGGCGGGGAGCTGTTTTTT. The encoded protein is CASSQIAGVGGELFF. J is TRBJ2-2 and V is TRBV5-1; 9 nucleotides align to TRBD2. This CDR3 is built from 15 residues. Germline assignment: CDR1 SGHRS and CDR2 YFSETQ. The J segment lost 7 bases and the V segment lost 4 bases, leaving 8 bases of the junction unmatched.

V and J are TRBV5-3 and TRBJ2-3; D uncertain. TRBV5-3 is marked as an open reading frame, function uncertain. Trimming left V 1 base short and J 6 bases short, with 15 bases between. The CDR3 contains 15 residues. The CDR3 nucleotides read TGTGCCAGAAGCTTGCCCCCCCTTTCCCTCGATACGCAGTATTTT. Translation gives CARSLPPLSLDTQYF.

The V and J genes are TRBV7-5 and TRBJ2-1; TRBD1 reflects the table's D call only, with no check against the DNA. TRBV7-5 is a pseudogene segment. The CDR3 has 17 residues. The CDR3 nucleotides are TGTGCCAGAAGCCAAGACAGGGTTGAGACTAGGGGCAATGAGCAGTTCTTC. Amino acid sequence: CARSQDRVETRGNEQFF.

This clone appeared once. The V gene is TRBV11-3, the J gene TRBJ2-1, with D perhaps TRBD1 (5 bases). Germline-derived CDR1 and CDR2 are SGHNT and YENEEA. Trimming took 2 bases from V and 9 from J, leaving 11 bases between them. The CDR3 spans 13 residues. CDR3 loop: CASSLRGNGEQFF. The DNA for the CDR3 is TGTGCCAGCAGCTTAAGGGGAAATGGTGAGCAGTTCTTC.

This clone was detected once. This CDR3 is CASSVGLAGAYNEQFF. CDR3 DNA sequence: TGTGCCAGCAGTGTAGGTCTAGCGGGGGCCTACAATGAGCAGTTCTTC. V usage is TRBV6-1 and J usage is TRBJ2-1; TRBD2 agrees at 10 bases. The CDR3 consists of 16 residues. With V trimmed by 4 bases and J by 2 bases, 5 bases remained unmatched. CDR1 and CDR2 from the germline V gene are MNHNS and SASEGT.

The V gene is TRBV6-5, the J gene TRBJ2-3; 10 nucleotides line up with TRBD2. After removal of 7 bases from V and 2 bases from J, the junction contained 3 bases not matched to a gene. This CDR3 region has 14 residues. Germline CDR1 and CDR2: MNHEY and SVGAGI. CDR3 protein: CASKTSGTTDTQYF. The CDR3, as DNA: TGTGCCAGCAAAACTAGCGGGACCACAGATACGCAGTATTTT.

The chain couples TRBV4-2 to TRBJ2-4; tentative D call: TRBD1 (6 bases). The V end was cut by 1 base, the J end by 0 bases, with 7 bases between. The CDR3 length is 15 residues. CDR1 and CDR2 (germline): LGHNA, YNFKEQ. CDR3 protein: CASSQGGLAKNIQYF. The CDR3 DNA reads as TGTGCCAGCAGCCAAGGGGGGCTAGCCAAAAACATTCAGTACTTC.

This clone was seen once. The V gene is TRBV7-9, the J gene TRBJ2-1, with D uncertain. The germline CDR1 and CDR2 sequences are SEHNR and FQNEAQ (reference sequence). This CDR3 is built from 10 residues. Trimming shortened V by 4 bases and J by 10 bases, and 5 bases separated the two germline ends. This CDR3 reads CASSSREQFF. The CDR3 region has the DNA TGTGCCAGCAGCTCCCGGGAGCAGTTCTTC.

This clone showed up just a few times. The chain employs TRBV7-9 and TRBJ1-2; 7 bases match TRBD1. Germline lookup yields CDR1 SEHNR and CDR2 FQNEAQ (reference sequence). The CDR3 covers 15 residues. The V and J ends lost 5 bases and 4 bases, in that order; junction bases with no gene match: 10. Here the CDR3 reads CASSPRTGVTYGYTF. The CDR3 DNA reads TGTGCCAGCAGCCCCCGGACAGGAGTGACCTATGGCTACACCTTC.

This clone was seen once. This chain uses TRBV7-8 with TRBJ2-7; 8 bases line up with TRBD1. From germline, CDR1 is SGHVS and CDR2 FQNEAQ. V lost 2 bases, J lost 3 bases, and 9 bases stayed unmatched. There are 16 residues in the CDR3. CDR3: CASSLRDRLSFYEQYF. CDR3 DNA sequence: TGTGCCAGCAGCTTAAGGGACAGGTTGAGCTTCTACGAGCAGTACTTC.

The chain uses TRBV19 and TRBJ1-1, with 7 bases fitting TRBD1. V lost 6 bases, J lost 0 bases, and 7 bases stayed unmatched. Germline V gene sequence: CDR1 LNHDA, CDR2 SQIVND (reference sequence). The CDR3 totals 15 residues. CDR3 region: CASSYMGQLNTEAFF. In nucleotides, the CDR3 is TGTGCCAGTAGCTATATGGGACAGCTGAACACTGAAGCTTTCTTT.

The chain employs TRBV9 and TRBJ2-2, with D hard to call. This CDR3 has 14 residues. V was cut by 1 base and J by 1 base, with 5 bases left in between. Germline CDR1 and CDR2: SGDLS and YYNGEE. The CDR3 loop reads CASSVTVNTGELFF. As DNA, the CDR3 is TGTGCCAGCAGCGTAACGGTGAACACCGGGGAGCTGTTTTTT.

This chain connects TRBV30 to TRBJ1-2, with D perhaps TRBD1 (5 bases). Per the germline V gene, CDR1 is GTSNPN and CDR2 is SVGIG (reference sequence). This CDR3 contains 13 residues. The ends were cut back, 4 bases at V and 8 bases at J, with 17 bases in the middle. CDR3 sequence (DNA): TGTGCCTGGACTCCAGGGACCTTGGGGGGCTACACCTTC. Its translation: CAWTPGTLGGYTF.

This sequence joins TRBV7-6 and TRBJ2-7, with TRBD2 matching 10 bases. Germline values: CDR1 SGHVS, CDR2 FNYEAQ. V was clipped by 5 bases and J by 0 bases; unmatched bases: 7. This CDR3 has 16 residues. The CDR3 DNA sequence: TGTGCCAGCAGCCCCGGACTAGCGGCCAGCTCCTACGAGCAGTACTTC. The encoded protein is CASSPGLAASSYEQYF.

The rearrangement uses TRBV28 and TRBJ2-3; 9 bases fit TRBD1. This CDR3 has 16 amino acids. After removal of 3 bases from V and 6 bases from J, the junction contained 10 bases not matched to a gene. Looked up from germline, CDR1 is MDHEN and CDR2 is SYDVKM. CDR3 region: CASSLRGSGTGDTQYF. The CDR3 bases are TGTGCCAGCAGTTTGCGTGGGAGCGGGACAGGGGATACGCAGTATTTT. Looking up the rest from reference TRBV28 and TRBJ2-3 gives the full variable domain: DVKVTQSSRYLVKRTGEKVFLECVQDMDHENMFWYRQDPGLGLRLIYFSYDVKMKEKGDIPEGYSVSREKKERFSLILESASTNQTSMYLCASSLRGSGTGDTQYFGPGTRLTVL.

This clone was seen a handful of times. This rearrangement joins TRBV4-1 to TRBJ2-2; TRBD2 might be the D (6 bases). The CDR3 runs to 16 residues. The germline V gene has CDR1 MGHRA and CDR2 YSYEKL. The V end was cut by 2 bases, the J end by 7 bases, with 17 bases between. The CDR3 sequence is CASSQIPGGPIGELFF. CDR3 sequence (DNA): TGCGCCAGCAGCCAAATTCCTGGAGGGCCGATCGGGGAGCTGTTTTTT.